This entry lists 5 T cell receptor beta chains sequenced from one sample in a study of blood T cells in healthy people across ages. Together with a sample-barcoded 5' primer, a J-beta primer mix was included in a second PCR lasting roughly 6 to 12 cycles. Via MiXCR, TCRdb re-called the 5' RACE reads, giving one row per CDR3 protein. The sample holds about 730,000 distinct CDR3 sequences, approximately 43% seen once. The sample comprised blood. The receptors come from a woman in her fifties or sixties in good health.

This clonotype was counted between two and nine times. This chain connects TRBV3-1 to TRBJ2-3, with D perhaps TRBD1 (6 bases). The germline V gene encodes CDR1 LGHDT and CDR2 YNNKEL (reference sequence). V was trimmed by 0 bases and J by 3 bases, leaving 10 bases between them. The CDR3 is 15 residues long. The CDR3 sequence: CASSQDGQRTDTQYF. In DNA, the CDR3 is TGTGCCAGCAGCCAAGATGGACAGAGAACAGATACGCAGTATTTT.

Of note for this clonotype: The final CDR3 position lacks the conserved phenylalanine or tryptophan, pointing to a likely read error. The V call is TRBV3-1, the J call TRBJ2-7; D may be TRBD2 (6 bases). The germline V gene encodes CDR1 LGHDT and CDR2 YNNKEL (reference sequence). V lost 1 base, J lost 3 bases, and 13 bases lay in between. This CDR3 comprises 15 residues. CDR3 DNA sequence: TGTGCCAGCAGCCAAGCGGAGGGTCGGGGCTACGAGCAGTACTCC. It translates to CASSQAEGRGYEQYS.

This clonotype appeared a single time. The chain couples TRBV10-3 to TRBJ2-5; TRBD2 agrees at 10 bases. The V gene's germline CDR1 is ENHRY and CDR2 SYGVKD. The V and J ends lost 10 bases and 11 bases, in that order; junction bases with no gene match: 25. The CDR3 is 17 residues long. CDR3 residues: CATRSGVSGRTNSEQYF. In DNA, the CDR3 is TGTGCCACGAGGAGCGGGGTTAGCGGGAGGACAAACAGTGAGCAGTACTTC.

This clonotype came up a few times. CDR3: CASSLGVSSNEQFF. The DNA of the CDR3 is TGTGCCAGCAGCTTAGGTGTTAGCAGCAATGAGCAGTTCTTC. The V gene is TRBV7-2, the J gene TRBJ2-1; unclear D gene. The germline gives CDR1 SGHTA, CDR2 FQGNSA. V lost 1 base and J 6 bases, leaving 10 bases between the germline ends. The CDR3 runs 14 residues.

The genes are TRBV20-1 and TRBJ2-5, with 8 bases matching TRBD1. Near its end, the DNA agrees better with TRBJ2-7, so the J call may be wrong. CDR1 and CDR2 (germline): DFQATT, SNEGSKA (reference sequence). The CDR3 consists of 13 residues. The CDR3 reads CSARGQVLSEQYF. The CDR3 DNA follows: TGCAGTGCCCGGGGACAGGTTCTCTCCGAGCAGTACTTC.